The 6 T cell receptor beta chains listed next were all sequenced from one sample in a study of cytomegalovirus exposure and HLA in healthy donors. Primers included in the PCR were 60 Vbeta and 13 Jbeta primers. Data came from immunoSEQ multiplex PCR; TCRdb stores just in-frame clones and leaves some out. The sample shows about 160,000 clones, around 86% of them seen only once. The material sequenced was PBMCs. The receptors come from a girl aged 2 to 10 in good health and CMV-seropositive.

The chain links TRBV19 to TRBJ1-5; 10 bases map to TRBD1. The CDR3 totals 15 residues. The V and J ends lost 9 bases and 5 bases, in that order; junction bases with no gene match: 10. In germline, CDR1 is LNHDA, CDR2 SQIVND (reference sequence). This chain's CDR3 is CASLSGTGEDQPQHF. Written as DNA, the CDR3 is TGTGCCAGCCTTTCCGGGACAGGGGAGGATCAGCCCCAGCATTTT. Together with reference TRBV19 and TRBJ1-5, the CDR3 gives the full variable domain: DGGITQSPKYLFRKEGQNVTLSCEQNLNHDAMYWYRQDPGQGLRLIYYSQIVNDFQKGDIAEGYSVSREKKESFPLTVTSAQKNPTAFYLCASLSGTGEDQPQHFGDGTRLSIL.

This chain connects TRBV28 to TRBJ1-3, with a weak D call TRBD1 (5 bases). The ends were cut back, 2 bases at V and 3 bases at J, with 8 bases in the middle. The V gene's germline CDR1 is MDHEN and CDR2 SYDVKM. The CDR3 loop spans 14 amino acids. The CDR3 is CASSLTGGGNTIYF. CDR3 sequence (DNA): TGTGCCAGCAGTTTAACGGGGGGTGGAAACACCATATATTTT.

This CDR3 reads CSVEAVGQRNYGYTF. The CDR3 nucleotides are TGCAGCGTTGAAGCCGTGGGACAGCGTAACTATGGCTACACCTTC. The rearrangement links TRBV29-1 to TRBJ1-2, with TRBD1 identical over 7 bases. Germline CDR1 SQVTM, CDR2 ANQGSEA. Germline trimming cut 1 base from V and 1 base from J; bases unmatched to any gene: 6. CDR3 length: 15 residues.

The chain combines TRBV30 with TRBJ1-1, with TRBD1 as a possible D gene (5 bases). V was pared by 2 bases and J by 5 bases, with 12 bases between. Germline V CDR1 and CDR2: GTSNPN, SVGIG (reference sequence). The CDR3 has 13 residues. CDR3 amino acids: CAWSYTGGTEAFF. The CDR3 DNA follows: TGTGCCTGGAGTTATACAGGAGGGACTGAAGCTTTCTTT.

The DNA of the CDR3 is TGTGCCAGCAGGTCCGGGGGTTTGGGCCCAGAAGCTTTCTTT. It yields the protein CASRSGGLGPEAFF. The chain couples TRBV7-9 to TRBJ1-1, with D possibly TRBD1 on 5 matching bases. The CDR3 length is 14 residues. The germline V gene has CDR1 SEHNR and CDR2 FQNEAQ (reference sequence). V dropped 6 bases and J dropped 8 bases, with 19 bases sitting between them. Looking up the rest from reference TRBV7-9 and TRBJ1-1 gives the full variable domain: DTGVSQNPRHKITKRGQNVTFRCDPISEHNRLYWYRQTLGQGPEFLTYFQNEAQLEKSRLLSDRFSAERPKGSFSTLEIQRTEQGDSAMYLCASRSGGLGPEAFFGQGTRLTVV.

The rearrangement joins TRBV19 to TRBJ2-2; 8 bases line up with TRBD2. The J segment lost 4 bases and the V segment lost 5 bases, leaving 6 bases of the junction unmatched. The germline gives CDR1 LNHDA, CDR2 SQIVND (reference sequence). The CDR3 is made up of 15 amino acids. The CDR3 is CASSSGLVFTGELFF. DNA for the CDR3: TGTGCCAGTAGTTCGGGACTAGTTTTCACCGGGGAGCTGTTTTTT.